This TCR beta chain was captured in a study of technical replicates of blood from several donors (TCRdb year 2017). V has 11 bases trimmed and J has 7 bases trimmed; junction bases matching no gene number 10. The CDR3 runs 13 residues from the cysteine to the phenylalanine. Only the CDR3 region is kept as DNA, spanning 39 bases read in frame from base 1. CDR1 and CDR2 are read off the germline V gene as ENHRY and SYGVKD. As regards this clone: No cognate antigen has been identified for it. The sample holds no much larger clone one base away, and base qualities are not on file.

Libraries were made using the immunoSEQ multiplex PCR assay. TCRdb holds this immuneACCESS table with in-frame rearrangements only. Some clones are missing; in checked studies, unresolved V genes explain under half, and the rest has no known cause. Present in this sample are about 75,000 clones, approximately 97% of which were seen just once. Clones ranked in the top ten supply roughly 0.17% of the sample. Sequencing was done on a sample of T cells isolated from PBMCs. The chain is encoded by TRBV10-3 joined to TRBJ1-5; 8 junctional bases match TRBD1. This receptor was obtained from a human donor in good health. DNA sequence: TGTGCCGTCAAACAGGGGGAGGAACAGCCCCAGCATTTT. Protein translation: CAVKQGEEQPQHF.